The present TCR beta chain was sequenced within a study of patients and donors after allogeneic stem cell transplantation. This clonotype showed up just once. The CDR3 totals 11 residues. The germline V and J ends were trimmed by 4 bases and 3 bases, with 3 bases remaining between them. Germline V CDR1 and CDR2: SGHTA, FQGNSA. TCRdb redid the calling of the RT-PCR reads with MiXCR, one entry per CDR3 protein. The repertoire has about 1,800 distinct CDR3 sequences, approximately 14% of them found once; the top ten carry about 13%. The specimen was blood, either unsorted or a sorted T cell fraction (not recorded which). The receptor was derived from a human donor who was either an allogeneic HSCT recipient or a stem cell or donor lymphocyte infusion donor (not recorded which). It is not recorded whose cells these are; they may come from a transplant donor. V and J are TRBV7-2 and TRBJ1-1; D unresolved. This chain's CDR3 is CASSSHTEAFF. The CDR3 bases are TGTGCCAGCAGCTCCCACACTGAAGCTTTCTTT.